Listed below are T cell receptor beta chains from one sample, sequenced in a study of blood T cell repertoires in COVID-19. The data were produced by immunoSEQ multiplex PCR, yet TCRdb's version contains in-frame clones alone and is incomplete. The sample records under 170,000 clones, approximately 86% being singletons. Sample: peripheral blood. All receptors derive from a man between 70 and 80 years old with acute or convalescent COVID-19. The conserved cysteine and the conserved F or W are not part of the CDR3 here. Each record gives: V gene, clone size, D gene, CDR3 protein. D genes are given only for firm matches. The size of a clone is reported for some rows only, either as once, few or many, or as a class for expanded clones.

TRBV5-4,.,TRBD1,ASSAPGTGIGYT
TRBV28,.,TRBD1,ASSLGQGNEKLF
TRBV18,.,.,ASSPPLGPLH
TRBV6-5,.,TRBD1,ASSRQGAQGYT
TRBV4-1,.,TRBD2,ASSIGTSASGETQY
TRBV7-2,.,TRBD1,ASSLGQGRQETQY
TRBV10-3,once,.,ASRQDTDTQY
TRBV5-1,.,.,ASSRTATTDTQY
TRBV11-3,.,TRBD2,ASSLGGLAGLGGSTDTQY
TRBV19,.,TRBD2,ASSIGLAADTQY
TRBV7-9,.,TRBD1,ASSLGIAGGRTETQY
TRBV5-6,.,.,ASSSQGGAAF
TRBV11-3,.,.,ASSLTGNTEAF
TRBV5-4,.,TRBD2,ASSFPGLAGLQETQY
TRBV15,.,.,ATSRQRSGANVLT
TRBV5-1,once,TRBD1,ASSWGQGKAYGYT
TRBV10-3,.,.,AIRGDTGMDSPLH
TRBV5-1,.,.,ASSLAGSHNEQF
TRBV7-9,.,TRBD1,ASSLGGQALNEKLF
TRBV20-1,.,.,SVSDYGYT
TRBV20-1,.,TRBD2,SASRGSGRADTQY